These 24 T cell receptor beta chains share one sample of origin, sequenced in a study of blood T cells in healthy people across ages. For the second PCR, which ran for about 6 to 11 cycles, a sample-barcoded 5' primer and a J-beta primer mix were used. TCRdb called the 5' RACE reads again in MiXCR, with one record for every CDR3 protein. The table lists about 670,000 distinct CDR3 sequences, roughly 41% of them singletons, with 25% to 30% in the top ten. Sequenced material: blood. Receptor source: a man older than 75 in good health.

V gene TRBV5-5 combines with J gene TRBJ2-1, with 8 bases that match TRBD1. This CDR3 has 14 amino acids. In germline, CDR1 is SGHKS, CDR2 YYEKEE (reference sequence). V lost 4 bases and J lost 9; bases outside the gene matches: 9. The CDR3 sequence: CASSRTGGVGEQFF. The CDR3 coding sequence is TGTGCCAGCAGCCGAACAGGGGGAGTAGGTGAGCAGTTCTTC.

As concerns this clonotype: At one end, the junction sequence differs from germline, possibly due to a read error. This chain links TRBV7-2 with TRBJ1-2, with 8 bases identical to TRBD1. Germline values: CDR1 SGHTA, CDR2 FQGNSA. The CDR3 loop spans 14 amino acids. CDR3 sequence reads: CAGSLSGQDYGYTF. The CDR3 DNA reads as TGTGCCGGCAGCCTCTCGGGACAGGACTATGGCTACACCTTC.

J is TRBJ2-5 and V is TRBV20-1; the match to TRBD2 covers 10 bases. After removal of 1 base from V and 0 bases from J, the junction contained 5 bases not matched to a gene. Germline loops: CDR1 DFQATT, CDR2 SNEGSKA (reference sequence). This CDR3 contains 16 residues. Written as DNA, the CDR3 is TGCAGTGCTAGAGGACTAGCGGGCCCGTACCAAGAGACCCAGTACTTC. It translates to CSARGLAGPYQETQYF.

This sequence joins TRBV6-6 and TRBJ2-3, with D tentatively TRBD1 or TRBD2 (6 bases each). V was trimmed by 2 bases and J by 5 bases, leaving 14 bases between them. The CDR3 runs 15 residues. Germline assignment: CDR1 MNHNY and CDR2 SVGAGI (reference sequence). CDR3 DNA: TGTGCCAGCAGTTACACGGGGGCCCGGGGAGATACGCAGTATTTT. This sequence encodes CASSYTGARGDTQYF.

V usage is TRBV7-2 and J usage is TRBJ2-7; D ambiguous. This CDR3 region has 15 residues. The germline CDR1 and CDR2 sequences are SGHTA and FQGNSA. Between the trimmed V and J ends, which lost 5 bases and 2 bases, there was a span of 16 bases. CDR3 nucleotide sequence: TGTGCCAGCAGCGAAGGCCTTCTAAGTACCTACGAGCAGTACTTC. Translation: CASSEGLLSTYEQYF.

The chain employs TRBV20-1 and TRBJ2-1; TRBD2 matches at 8 bases. V gave up 6 bases and J gave up 7 bases; unmatched junction bases: 11. Germline assignment: CDR1 DFQATT and CDR2 SNEGSKA (reference sequence). The CDR3 extends over 14 amino acids. The CDR3, as DNA: TGCAGTGCCTTTAGGCGGGGGGCCAGGAATGAGCAGTTCTTC. Amino acids: CSAFRRGARNEQFF.

In its sample, this clonotype was seen a few times. The genes are TRBV7-2 and TRBJ2-7; D uncertain. Trimming stripped 3 bases from V and 6 bases from J, with 9 bases between. The CDR3 has 12 amino acids. Germline V lookup: CDR1 SGHTA, CDR2 FQGNSA. For the CDR3, the DNA is TGTGCCAGCAGCTTCGTCACGCGCGAGCAGTACTTC. Its translation is CASSFVTREQYF.

The chain couples TRBV10-3 to TRBJ1-5, with TRBD1 identical over 7 bases. The CDR3 spans 15 residues. V lost 6 bases to trimming and J lost 0 bases; unmatched junction nucleotides: 5. Germline CDR1 reads ENHRY; CDR2 reads SYGVKD. CDR3 region: CAISSGTDSNQPQHF. The CDR3 region has the DNA TGTGCCATCAGCTCCGGGACAGATAGCAATCAGCCCCAGCATTTT.

This clonotype was picked up one time. The chain links TRBV29-1 to TRBJ2-1; 8 bases map to TRBD2. The end of the DNA aligns better with TRBJ2-7, so the J call may be wrong. This CDR3 is built from 13 residues. The V gene's germline CDR1 is SQVTM and CDR2 ANQGSEA. This CDR3 reads CSILAGSYNEQYF. The CDR3, as DNA: TGCAGCATTCTAGCGGGCTCCTACAATGAGCAGTACTTC.

This clonotype was counted only a few times. V is TRBV11-2 and J is TRBJ1-2; a possible D gene is TRBD1 (5 bases). The V end lost 5 bases, the J end lost 2 bases, and 15 bases lay between the germline ends. Germline CDR1 is SGHAT and CDR2 is FQNNGV. This CDR3 has 15 residues. CDR3 bases: TGTGCCAGCAGCCTAAGGGGCAGCGGGAACTATGGCTACACCTTC. Amino acid sequence: CASSLRGSGNYGYTF.

The chain links TRBV4-3 to TRBJ2-5; 8 bases fit TRBD1. With 3 bases clipped from V and 5 bases from J, the junction kept 5 bases outside the gene matches. The CDR3 has 14 residues. CDR1 is LGHNA, CDR2 YSLEER, per germline. The CDR3 DNA sequence: TGCGCCAGCAGCCACGGACAGGGCCGGGAGACCCAGTACTTC. Translated: CASSHGQGRETQYF.

A word on this clonotype: A read error is possible here, since a much larger clone lies one base away. The chain is built from TRBV20-1 and TRBJ2-5; possibly TRBD1 for D (5 bases). The assigned J gene may be wrong: the sequence end matches TRBJ2-7 better. This CDR3 spans 11 amino acids. Germline values: CDR1 DFQATT, CDR2 SNEGSKA (reference sequence). CDR3 loop: CGARGYYEQYF. The CDR3 nucleotides read TGCGGTGCTAGGGGATATTACGAGCAGTACTTC.

This clonotype was found many times. The chain has TRBV6-1 and TRBJ2-7; 8 positions agree with TRBD1. The CDR3 runs to 15 residues. Per the germline V gene, CDR1 is MNHNS and CDR2 is SASEGT. V shed 5 bases and J 2 bases; nucleotides not matched to a gene: 8. Here the CDR3 reads CASSSGPGGPYEQYF. The CDR3 bases are TGTGCCAGCAGTTCAGGTCCAGGGGGCCCCTACGAGCAGTACTTC.

The chain has TRBV11-2 and TRBJ1-1, with TRBD1 as a possible D gene (5 bases). This CDR3 is 14 amino acids long. CDR1 and CDR2 from the germline V gene are SGHAT and FQNNGV. V lost 5 bases, J lost 4 bases, and 14 bases lay in between. CDR3 coding DNA: TGTGCCAGCAGCGGCGCGGTTGGGGGCACTGAAGCTTTCTTT. Encoded protein: CASSGAVGGTEAFF.

This clonotype turned up a few times. Just one base apart from a much larger clone, this may be a read error. J is TRBJ2-5 and V is TRBV11-2; D is ambiguous. CDR1 is SGHAT and CDR2 is FQNNGV in the germline V gene. Deletions cut 5 bases from V and 1 base from J, with 8 bases between. This CDR3 spans 13 amino acids. In nucleotides, the CDR3 is TGTGCCAGCAGCGTACCTTCCCAAGAGACCCAGTACTTC. Translation: CASSVPSQETQYF.

The chain couples TRBV6-5 to TRBJ1-5; TRBD1 is a possible D gene (5 bases). This CDR3 spans 15 amino acids. CDR1 and CDR2 from the germline V gene are MNHEY and SVGAGI. The germline V and J ends were trimmed by 5 bases and 3 bases, with 14 bases remaining between them. For the CDR3, the DNA is TGTGCCAGCAGTCTACGGGACGGCCTCAATCAGCCCCAGCATTTT. Protein sequence: CASSLRDGLNQPQHF.

This clonotype was counted only a few times. The chain is built from TRBV5-1 and TRBJ2-1; 11 nucleotides match TRBD2. The J segment lost 5 bases and the V segment lost 3 bases, leaving 7 bases of the junction unmatched. Per the germline V gene, CDR1 is SGHRS and CDR2 is YFSETQ. The CDR3 runs 16 residues. Here the CDR3 DNA reads TGCGCCAGCAGCTCTACCTTAGCGGGAGGGGACAATGAGCAGTTCTTC. Amino acids: CASSSTLAGGDNEQFF.

This clonotype was detected a few times. The chain carries TRBV6-5 and TRBJ2-3; either TRBD1 or TRBD2 may supply D (5 bases each). V was trimmed by 6 bases and J by 1 base, leaving 8 bases between them. The CDR3 contains 13 residues. The germline V gene has CDR1 MNHEY and CDR2 SVGAGI. CDR3 amino acids: CASRRDGTDTQYF. For the CDR3, the DNA is TGTGCCAGCAGAAGGGACGGCACAGATACGCAGTATTTT.

This clonotype was seen once. The J gene is TRBJ1-1, the V gene TRBV4-1; no reliable D call. V lost 4 bases, J lost 7 bases, and 13 bases lay in between. The CDR3 is made up of 13 amino acids. The germline CDR1 and CDR2 sequences are MGHRA and YSYEKL. The chain's CDR3 is CASSRTPGGEAFF. The CDR3 nucleotides read TGCGCCAGCAGCCGTACCCCCGGCGGTGAAGCTTTCTTT.

This clonotype was seen a handful of times. The chain joins TRBV28 to TRBJ2-7; D gene unclear. The CDR3 contains 13 residues. CDR1 and CDR2 from the germline V gene are MDHEN and SYDVKM. Trimming took off 4 bases at V and 5 bases at J, with 12 bases between the two ends. CDR3 sequence (DNA): TGTGCCAGCAGTTCCTCCGTAAGGGACGAGCAGTACTTC. Amino acid sequence: CASSSSVRDEQYF. Supplemented by reference TRBV28 and TRBJ2-7, the full variable domain reads DVKVTQSSRYLVKRTGEKVFLECVQDMDHENMFWYRQDPGLGLRLIYFSYDVKMKEKGDIPEGYSVSREKKERFSLILESASTNQTSMYLCASSSSVRDEQYFGPGTRLTVT.

In this sample, this clonotype turned up a few times. This sequence joins TRBV7-6 and TRBJ2-7, with D hard to call. V was cut by 5 bases and J by 0 bases, with 14 bases left in between. Germline V gene lookup returns CDR1 SGHVS and CDR2 FNYEAQ. The CDR3 is 15 residues long. The CDR3 protein is CASSQFRSPSYEQYF. In DNA, the CDR3 is TGTGCCAGCAGCCAATTCCGCTCCCCCTCCTACGAGCAGTACTTC.

J is TRBJ2-7 and V is TRBV20-1; possible D gene TRBD2, 6 bases. Germline loops: CDR1 DFQATT, CDR2 SNEGSKA (reference sequence). Between the trimmed V and J ends, which lost 0 bases and 0 bases, there was a span of 6 bases. The CDR3 runs 13 residues. DNA of the CDR3: TGCAGTGCTAGAGACGGGGGCTCCTACGAGCAGTACTTC. Protein: CSARDGGSYEQYF.

V usage is TRBV27 and J usage is TRBJ2-5, with 8 bases that match TRBD1. V was pared by 2 bases and J by 5 bases, with 7 bases of the junction left unmatched. Germline values: CDR1 MNHEY, CDR2 SMNVEV (reference sequence). The CDR3 consists of 15 residues. The CDR3 here is CASSLIGQGPETQYF. In DNA form, the CDR3 reads TGTGCCAGCAGTTTAATCGGACAGGGCCCGGAGACCCAGTACTTC.

This clonotype occurred a few times. The chain couples TRBV29-1 to TRBJ2-1; D not resolved. Germline V lookup: CDR1 SQVTM, CDR2 ANQGSEA. Trimming pared 4 bases from V and 3 bases from J, leaving 10 bases between. CDR3 length equals 13 residues. The CDR3 reads CSVGPSGYNEQFF. The CDR3 DNA sequence: TGCAGCGTTGGGCCATCCGGCTACAATGAGCAGTTCTTC.